These 27 T cell receptor beta chains were all obtained from the same sample, sequenced in a study of T-cell memory formation after mild COVID-19. From the 5' RACE reads, TCRdb called clonotypes with MiXCR, one entry per CDR3 protein. The sample shows roughly 400,000 distinct CDR3 sequences, 16% of them seen only once. The sequenced sample consisted of PBMCs or a T cell subset sorted from them (not recorded which). The receptors originated from a man aged 18 to 29 who had mild COVID-19 (a few samples of this study predate the infection). Cell type and time point are not known.

The chain links TRBV12-3 or TRBV12-4 to TRBJ2-5, with a possible D match to TRBD2 (6 bases). The CDR3 consists of 16 residues. V gave up 0 bases and J gave up 2 bases, with 13 bases separating them. For the CDR3, the DNA is TGTGCCAGCAGTTTAGCGGGGGGTGGAAGACAAGAGACCCAGTACTTC. This encodes CASSLAGGGRQETQYF.

The chain joins TRBV21-1 to TRBJ2-7; the DNA was not used to check the table's D call, TRBD2. TRBV21-1 is a pseudogene. The CDR3 runs to 14 residues. DNA for the CDR3: TGTGCCAGCTCACTAGCGGGGGGGCGGGACGAGCAGTACGTC. This encodes CASSLAGGRDEQYV.

The chain combines TRBV20-1 with TRBJ1-4, with D tentatively TRBD1 (5 bases). Trimming shortened V by 5 bases and J by 8 bases, and 21 bases separated the two germline ends. Germline V gene data show CDR1 as DFQATT and CDR2 as SNEGSKA (reference sequence). This CDR3 has 15 residues. As DNA, the CDR3 is TGCAGTGCTCAAAGGGCCACAGGATCTCGGGAAAAACTGTTTTTT. Amino acid sequence: CSAQRATGSREKLFF.

This chain connects TRBV6-6 to TRBJ1-3; D is unresolved. The V end was cut by 6 bases, the J end by 0 bases, with 12 bases between. The CDR3 contains 15 residues. CDR1 MNHNY and CDR2 SVGAGI come from the germline V gene (reference sequence). The CDR3 DNA is TGTGCCAGCAGCGTGACGAGAAACTCTGGAAACACCATATATTTT. Translating it yields CASSVTRNSGNTIYF.

Ten or more counts support this clonotype. The CDR3 region is CASSPDGNTEAFF. The CDR3 nucleotides read TGCGCCAGCAGTCCGGACGGAAACACTGAAGCTTTCTTT. V usage is TRBV5-1 and J usage is TRBJ1-1; D uncertain. The CDR3 has 13 residues. CDR1 is SGHRS and CDR2 is YFSETQ in the germline V gene. The germline V and J ends were trimmed by 5 bases and 2 bases, with 10 bases remaining between them.

This clonotype has more than one count but fewer than ten. The chain uses TRBV29-1 and TRBJ1-2; D may be TRBD1 (5 bases). The CDR3 loop spans 13 amino acids. Per the germline V gene, CDR1 is SQVTM and CDR2 is ANQGSEA. With 7 bases removed from V and 3 bases from J, the gap between germline ends came to 15 bases. CDR3 region: CSATGGGDYGYTF. Written as DNA, the CDR3 is TGCAGCGCTACCGGGGGAGGGGACTATGGCTACACCTTC.

The chain links TRBV5-1 to TRBJ1-1; the D gene is possibly TRBD1 (6 bases). The CDR3 is 13 residues long. V gave up 1 base and J gave up 7 bases, with 11 bases separating them. Germline loops: CDR1 SGHRS, CDR2 YFSETQ. The CDR3 is CASSLTTGFEAFF. DNA for the CDR3: TGCGCCAGCAGCTTGACCACAGGGTTTGAAGCTTTCTTT.

This clonotype occurred a few times. The chain couples TRBV12-3 or TRBV12-4 to TRBJ1-1; D is uncertain. This CDR3 comprises 15 residues. The germline V and J ends were trimmed by 0 bases and 0 bases, with 8 bases remaining between them. This CDR3 reads CASSLARHMNTEAFF. The CDR3 DNA reads as TGTGCCAGCAGTTTAGCGAGGCATATGAACACTGAAGCTTTCTTT.

Many counts were recorded for this clonotype. The chain uses TRBV7-2 and TRBJ1-6; D is possibly TRBD1 (5 bases). This CDR3 has 14 residues. Germline loops: CDR1 SGHTA, CDR2 FQGNSA. Trimming left V 4 bases short and J 8 bases short, with 12 bases between. CDR3 bases: TGTGCCAGCAGCTCACTGGGGGTTGATTCACCCCTCCACTTT. This sequence encodes CASSSLGVDSPLHF.

The chain combines TRBV15 with TRBJ1-1; no clear D gene. The CDR3 runs to 15 residues. The germline CDR1 and CDR2 sequences are LNHNV and YYDKDF (reference sequence). Trimming left V 0 bases short and J 8 bases short, with 16 bases between. CDR3 DNA: TGTGCCACCAGCAGAGATACGATGGGTCGGGTAGAAGCTTTCTTT. This codes for CATSRDTMGRVEAFF.

The sample holds a few counts of this clonotype. The chain recombines TRBV20-1 with TRBJ1-2, with D possibly TRBD1 on 6 matching bases. V was clipped by 1 base and J by 4 bases, with 13 bases between them. CDR3 length equals 14 residues. Germline assignment: CDR1 DFQATT and CDR2 SNEGSKA (reference sequence). As DNA, the CDR3 is TGCAGTGCTAGAGGCAGGGACACCCTCTATGGCTACACCTTC. Amino acids: CSARGRDTLYGYTF.

This clonotype was counted only a few times. J is TRBJ2-3 and V is TRBV5-5; D might be TRBD2 (5 bases). There are 14 residues in the CDR3. V lost 7 bases and J 4 bases, leaving 16 bases between the germline ends. Germline V gene data show CDR1 as SGHKS and CDR2 as YYEKEE (reference sequence). CDR3 sequence: CASGPLGGSDTQYF. The CDR3 coding sequence is TGTGCCAGCGGCCCCCTCGGCGGGTCAGATACGCAGTATTTT.

This clonotype has at least ten counts. The CDR3, as DNA: TGCGCCAGCAGCCGCTCCGGGGATGTCTACGAGCAGTACTTC. Translating gives CASSRSGDVYEQYF. V is TRBV5-1 and J is TRBJ2-7; maybe TRBD2 (5 bases). The germline gives CDR1 SGHRS, CDR2 YFSETQ. The CDR3 consists of 14 residues. The ends were cut back, 4 bases at V and 3 bases at J, with 14 bases in the middle.

The chain joins TRBV5-5 to TRBJ1-4; D is undetermined. CDR1 is SGHKS and CDR2 is YYEKEE in the germline V gene (reference sequence). The V and J ends lost 1 base and 1 base respectively, with 8 bases between them. The CDR3 sequence is 15 residues long. DNA for the CDR3: TGTGCCAGCAGCTTGTTGGGAGGAACTAATGAAAAACTGTTTTTT. Translated: CASSLLGGTNEKLFF.

The table lists this clonotype with a few counts. The gene calls are TRBV4-1 and TRBJ1-1; TRBD1 is a possible D gene (5 bases). The CDR3 extends over 14 amino acids. Per germline, CDR1 MGHRA and CDR2 YSYEKL. Trimming removed 0 bases from V and 3 bases from J, with 8 bases in between. CDR3 amino acids: CASSQDVGDTEAFF. CDR3 nucleotides: TGCGCCAGCAGCCAAGATGTGGGGGACACTGAAGCTTTCTTT.

This clonotype was counted between two and nine times. The V call is TRBV7-2, the J call TRBJ2-3; 8 bases line up with TRBD2. J was trimmed by 0 bases and V by 4 bases; bases with no gene match: 9. This CDR3 contains 17 residues. Germline CDR1 is SGHTA and CDR2 is FQGNSA. The CDR3: CASSSRFSGASTDTQYF. CDR3 in DNA: TGTGCCAGCAGCTCCCGATTTAGCGGGGCAAGCACAGATACGCAGTATTTT.

This clonotype occurred a few times. The rearrangement joins TRBV29-1 to TRBJ1-1; no definite D call. This CDR3 region has 13 residues. CDR1 SQVTM and CDR2 ANQGSEA come from the germline V gene. The ends were cut back, 4 bases at V and 4 bases at J, with 13 bases in the middle. The CDR3 coding sequence is TGCAGCGTTGTTCGCCATTTGGCCACTGAAGCTTTCTTT. This codes for CSVVRHLATEAFF.

V usage is TRBV20-1 and J usage is TRBJ1-2, with TRBD1 as a possible D gene (5 bases). Germline CDR1 and CDR2: DFQATT and SNEGSKA (reference sequence). Trimming shortened V by 3 bases and J by 8 bases, and 22 bases separated the two germline ends. The CDR3 runs 15 residues. The DNA of the CDR3 is TGCAGTGCTAGCCTACCAGGGACGGAAAAAATCGGCTACACCTTC. Its protein is CSASLPGTEKIGYTF.

This clonotype was seen a few times. This rearrangement joins TRBV20-1 to TRBJ2-1; D might be TRBD1 (5 bases). This CDR3 contains 15 residues. The germline CDR1 and CDR2 sequences are DFQATT and SNEGSKA (reference sequence). The germline V and J ends were trimmed by 5 bases and 2 bases, with 16 bases remaining between them. The CDR3 coding sequence is TGCAGTGCTTCCCCCAGGGATAGTCCCTACAATGAGCAGTTCTTC. Translated, it gives CSASPRDSPYNEQFF.

V usage is TRBV7-2 and J usage is TRBJ2-4, with TRBD2 matching 8 bases. V lost 0 bases and J lost 11; bases outside the gene matches: 6. The germline CDR1 and CDR2 sequences are SGHTA and FQGNSA. CDR3 length: 14 residues. CDR3 sequence (DNA): TGTGCCAGCAGCTTAGCTATAGCGGGGCCGGTTCAGTACTTC. Translation: CASSLAIAGPVQYF.

This clonotype occurred a few times. V is TRBV4-1 and J is TRBJ1-2; a possible D gene is TRBD1 (5 bases). Looked up from germline, CDR1 is MGHRA and CDR2 is YSYEKL. The CDR3 covers 15 residues. V dropped 3 bases and J dropped 3 bases, with 14 bases sitting between them. The CDR3 DNA reads TGCGCCAGCAGCCACCTGGGACGGAACGACTATGGCTACACCTTC. Protein sequence: CASSHLGRNDYGYTF.

The V call is TRBV18, the J call TRBJ2-7, with TRBD1 identical over 10 bases. J was trimmed by 3 bases and V by 2 bases; bases with no gene match: 7. The CDR3 covers 16 residues. Germline values: CDR1 KGHSH, CDR2 LQKENI. The CDR3 sequence: CASSPGGDRGYYEQYV. In DNA, the CDR3 is TGTGCCAGCTCACCAGGTGGGGACAGGGGATACTACGAGCAGTACGTC.

The V gene is TRBV12-3 or TRBV12-4, the J gene TRBJ2-1; tentative D call: TRBD1 (5 bases). V dropped 1 base and J dropped 7 bases, with 14 bases sitting between them. The CDR3 loop spans 15 amino acids. The DNA for the CDR3 is TGTGCCAGCAGTTTAGGGGCCCGACAGCATAATGAGCAGTTCTTC. This translates into CASSLGARQHNEQFF.

This clonotype has more than one count but fewer than ten. The V and J genes are TRBV7-3 and TRBJ2-1, with 14 bases aligning to TRBD2. The length of the CDR3 is 16 residues. Germline CDR1 SGHTA, CDR2 FQGTGA. The ends lost 5 bases at V and 8 bases at J; junction bases unmatched: 8. For the CDR3, the DNA is TGTGCCAGCAGCCCCAGACTAGCGGGGGGGCTCTATGAGCAGTTCTTC. Translating it yields CASSPRLAGGLYEQFF.

This clonotype was seen at least ten times. The chain has TRBV6-2 or TRBV6-3 and TRBJ2-3; D unresolved. CDR1 is MNHEY, CDR2 SVGEGT, per germline. V lost 6 bases and J lost 6, with 7 bases in between. The CDR3 is 11 residues long. The CDR3 coding sequence is TGTGCCAGCAGGCGTCTCGATACGCAGTATTTT. It encodes CASRRLDTQYF.

This clonotype was detected a few times. V and J are TRBV18 and TRBJ2-2, with TRBD1 identical over 7 bases. The CDR3 is 15 residues long. V lost 0 bases and J lost 6; bases outside the gene matches: 4. From germline, CDR1 is KGHSH and CDR2 LQKENI. The CDR3 coding sequence is TGTGCCAGCTCACCACCCTCAGGGGGAGCCGGGGAGCTGTTTTTT. Protein product: CASSPPSGGAGELFF.

This clonotype was seen more than once but under ten times. The gene calls are TRBV7-6 and TRBJ2-1, with TRBD2 identical over 8 bases. CDR3 length equals 15 residues. The germline gives CDR1 SGHVS, CDR2 FNYEAQ. The ends lost 1 base at V and 5 bases at J; junction bases unmatched: 4. The CDR3 bases are TGTGCCAGCAGCTTAGTCGGGGGGGCCCACAATGAGCAGTTCTTC. It translates to CASSLVGGAHNEQFF.